This record covers a single T cell receptor beta chain. Its specificity is not known. This sample is drawn from a study of T cell responses to AZD1222 COVID-19 vaccine. General study findings and limits: Of the AZD1222 recipients, only five to seven were seropositive at baseline.

Only in-frame clones appear in the TCRdb table, and some are missing; sequencing was by immunoSEQ multiplex PCR. This table holds roughly 180,000 clones, around 86% found once. This specimen consisted of peripheral blood, obtained on day 0 of MenACWY control vaccination. The origin of this receptor is an adult in good health.

CDR3 DNA: TGTGCCAGCAGCTTAGAATGGTCAGGGGGCTACAATGAGCAGTTCTTC. Translated, it gives CASSLEWSGGYNEQFF. The rearrangement uses TRBV11-2 and TRBJ2-1; 7 bases are a match to TRBD1. J was trimmed by 3 bases and V by 0 bases; bases with no gene match: 5. This CDR3 is built from 16 residues. Germline V gene lookup returns CDR1 SGHAT and CDR2 FQNNGV. Variable domain in full (rest from reference TRBV11-2 and TRBJ2-1): EAGVAQSPRYKIIEKRQSVAFWCNPISGHATLYWYQQILGQGPKLLIQFQNNGVVDDSQLPKDRFSAERLKGVDSTLKIQPAKLEDSAVYLCASSLEWSGGYNEQFFGPGTRLTVL.